Listed below are T cell receptor beta chains from one sample, sequenced in a study of blood T cell repertoires in COVID-19. TCRdb's table, derived via immunoSEQ multiplex PCR, lists solely in-frame clones and lacks some. The data hold under 300,000 clones, with 80% to 95% observed a single time. The material sequenced was PBMCs or T cells enriched from blood (not recorded which). The source is a woman aged 18-29 years who had recovered from COVID-19. Each CDR3 is given with its conserved first and last residue. A D gene is named only where the DNA matches it firmly. For some rows the clone size is stated as once, few or many, or as a class when expanded; others skip it.

TRBV15	-	TRBD1	15	TRBJ1-5	TGTGCCACCAGCAGAGTTGCAGGGGGACTTCAGCCCCAGCATTTT	CATSRVAGGLQPQHF
TRBV5-8	-	-	14	TRBJ2-4	TGTGCCAGCAGCCCGGGACATCCAGCAGACATTCAGTACTTC	CASSPGHPADIQYF
TRBV19	-	TRBD2	17	TRBJ2-1	TGTGCCAGTAGTATGGCGGGGGGCGGGAGCTCCTACAATGAGCAGTTCTTC	CASSMAGGGSSYNEQFF
TRBV19	-	-	15	TRBJ1-2	TGTGCCAGTAGTATTGGGGACGCGGGGACTAATGGCTACACCTTC	CASSIGDAGTNGYTF
TRBV7-8	once	TRBD2	15	TRBJ2-1	TGTGCCAGCGCCCCTGGGCGGGAGGGCGGTGGTGAGCAGTTCTTC	CASAPGREGGGEQFF
TRBV19	-	-	14	TRBJ2-3	TGTGCCAGTAGGGTGGGGCCGAGCACAGATACGCAGTATTTT	CASRVGPSTDTQYF
TRBV28	-	-	13	TRBJ1-2	TGTGCCAGCAGCCCCGCGGGTCCCAAGGGCTACACCTTC	CASSPAGPKGYTF
TRBV7-7	-	-	16	TRBJ2-5	TGTGCTAGCAGCTTAGGCCGACAGGTTAGGGGGGAGACCCAGTACTTC	CASSLGRQVRGETQYF
TRBV18	-	-	15	TRBJ2-7	TGTGCCAGCTCACCAAGGTCCCAGGGCCTGTCCGAGCAGTACTTC	CASSPRSQGLSEQYF
TRBV9	-	TRBD2	13	TRBJ2-5	TGTGCCAGCAGCTCCGGGGGGAGAGAGACCCAGTACTTC	CASSSGGRETQYF
TRBV12-3/TRBV12-4	once	-	13	TRBJ1-2	TGTGCCAGCAGTCCCTCGGGGGTCGATGGCTACACCTTC	CASSPSGVDGYTF
TRBV7-2	-	-	11	TRBJ2-5	TGTGCCAGCAGCCAGTTTGAGACCCAGTACTTC	CASSQFETQYF
TRBV12-5	-	TRBD2	16	TRBJ2-1	TGTGCTAGTGGTTGGGGTAGCGGGAGAGGGTACAATGAGCAGTTCTTC	CASGWGSGRGYNEQFF
TRBV7-2	-	TRBD2	16	TRBJ2-3	TGTGCCAGCAGCACCGCCAGCGGGGGGCCTACAGATACGCAGTATTTT	CASSTASGGPTDTQYF
TRBV29-1	-	-	12	TRBJ1-2	TGCAGCGTTGAAGATCGGGGCTATGGCTACACCTTC	CSVEDRGYGYTF
TRBV2	-	-	13	TRBJ1-2	TGTGCCAGCATACCGGGACTTAACTATGGCTACACCTTC	CASIPGLNYGYTF
TRBV7-6	-	-	16	TRBJ2-4	TGTGCCAGCAGCTTAGACGGGGGACTAGCCAAAAACATTCAGTACTTC	CASSLDGGLAKNIQYF
TRBV5-5	-	-	13	TRBJ1-2	TGTGCCAGCAGCTTGGAAGGGGGCTATGGCTACACCTTC	CASSLEGGYGYTF
TRBV11-2	-	-	15	TRBJ2-2	TGTGCCAGCAGCCCTTCGAGTCGGAACACCGGGGAGCTGTTTTTT	CASSPSSRNTGELFF
TRBV5-4	-	TRBD2	16	TRBJ2-1	TGTGCCAGCAGCCACACCGGGGGGGCGGTAGGCAATGAGCAGTTCTTC	CASSHTGGAVGNEQFF
TRBV28	-	TRBD1	13	TRBJ1-2	TGTGCCAGCAGTCTCGGACAGGTCTATGGCTACACCTTC	CASSLGQVYGYTF
TRBV7-8	few	TRBD2	14	TRBJ2-7	TGTGCCAGCAGCCCCGGGACTAGCGGCTACGAGCAGTACTTC	CASSPGTSGYEQYF
TRBV28	once	-	15	TRBJ1-1	TGTGCCAGCACCCGGAGGGTTATTCGGGGCACTGAAGCTTTCTTT	CASTRRVIRGTEAFF
TRBV7-8	-	-	16	TRBJ1-6	TGTGCCAGCAGGCGAACCTTGGACAGTTTGAATTCACCCCTCCACTTT	CASRRTLDSLNSPLHF
TRBV11-3	-	TRBD1	18	TRBJ1-1	TGTGCCAGCAGCTTAGTCTCACCGGGACAGGGGATGAACACTGAAGCTTTCTTT	CASSLVSPGQGMNTEAFF
TRBV24-1	-	-	14	TRBJ2-2	TGTGCCACCAGTGAGGGGGGGACACCCGGGGAGCTGTTTTTT	CATSEGGTPGELFF
TRBV14	-	-	15	TRBJ1-3	TGTGCCAGCAGCCGTGAGCGGTTCTCTGGAAACACCATATATTTT	CASSRERFSGNTIYF
TRBV5-1	-	-	17	TRBJ2-5	TGCGCCAGCAGCTTGGGGGCGGGACCTCCAGCCCAAGAGACCCAGTACTTC	CASSLGAGPPAQETQYF
TRBV11-3	-	-	18	TRBJ1-1	TGTGCCAGCAGCTTAGTGGGCAGGGGTATCGCGGTGAACACTGAAGCTTTCTTT	CASSLVGRGIAVNTEAFF
TRBV19	-	-	15	TRBJ2-2	TGTGCCAGTAGTATGAGGGCTCCGAGCACCGGGGAGCTGTTTTTT	CASSMRAPSTGELFF
TRBV10-2	-	TRBD2	16	TRBJ2-7	TGCGCCAGCAGAGGGGTAGCGGGACCAATTCCTTACGAGCAGTACTTC	CASRGVAGPIPYEQYF
TRBV27	-	TRBD2	16	TRBJ2-1	TGTGCCAGCAGTTCGCTACTAGCGGGAGACGACAATGAGCAGTTCTTC	CASSSLLAGDDNEQFF
TRBV5-6	few	TRBD1	14	TRBJ1-6	TGTGCCAGCAGCTGGACAGGGGGGAACTCCCCCCTCCACTTT	CASSWTGGNSPLHF
TRBV11-2	-	-	13	TRBJ2-1	TGTGCCAGCAGCTTAGGCCCCCTCGTCCAGGTATTCTTC	CASSLGPLVQVFF
TRBV7-8	-	-	15	TRBJ2-2	TGTGCCAGCAGCTTAGCGGGGAGAAGTACCGGGGAGCTGTTTTTT	CASSLAGRSTGELFF
TRBV9	-	TRBD1	17	TRBJ2-3	TGTGCCAGCAGCGTAGAGCCCCCGGGACAGGGCACAGATACGCAGTATTTT	CASSVEPPGQGTDTQYF
TRBV6-2/TRBV6-3	-	TRBD1	18	TRBJ2-5	TGTGCCAGCAGTAACGTCAGAACCGGGACAGGGTTACAAGAGACCCAGTACTTC	CASSNVRTGTGLQETQYF
TRBV9	-	TRBD2	15	TRBJ2-1	TGTGCCAGCAGCGGGGGAGGGGTCTCCTACAATGAGCAGTTCTTC	CASSGGGVSYNEQFF
TRBV7-9	-	TRBD1	17	TRBJ2-3	TGTGCCAGCAGCTTAGACCCTGGACAGGGGCGCACAGATACGCAGTATTTT	CASSLDPGQGRTDTQYF
TRBV27	-	TRBD1	14	TRBJ1-2	TGTGCCAGCAGTACACGGACAGGGCGGGATGGCTACACCTTC	CASSTRTGRDGYTF
TRBV5-1	-	TRBD2	15	TRBJ2-7	TGCGCCAGCAGCTTGGGTCTAGCGGGAGTCAACGAGCAGTACTTC	CASSLGLAGVNEQYF
TRBV10-2	-	TRBD2	17	TRBJ2-2	TGCGCCAGCATTAGAGGGAGGGATTCAATCTGCACCGGGGAGCTGTTTTTT	CASIRGRDSICTGELFF
TRBV5-6	few	TRBD1	13	TRBJ1-4	TGTGCCAGCAGCCCCGACAGGGTTGGAAAACTGTTTTTT	CASSPDRVGKLFF
TRBV5-6	once	-	15	TRBJ2-6	TGTGCCAGCAGATTACCCGGCTCTGGGGCCAACGTCCTGACTTTC	CASRLPGSGANVLTF
TRBV7-8	-	-	15	TRBJ1-1	TGTGCCAGCAGCCTATGGGAAGGGTTAGGGGCTGAAGCTTTCTTT	CASSLWEGLGAEAFF
TRBV28	once	-	13	TRBJ1-6	TGTGCCAGCATAGGGCAGGGTGATTCACCCCTCCACTTT	CASIGQGDSPLHF
TRBV9	-	-	13	TRBJ1-2	TGTGCCAGCAGCGTAGATGGGGGGAATGGCTACACCTTC	CASSVDGGNGYTF
TRBV12-3/TRBV12-4	-	TRBD1	13	TRBJ2-5	TGTGCCAGCAGTCCCGGACAGGGAGAGACCCAGTACTTC	CASSPGQGETQYF
TRBV9	once	-	12	TRBJ1-2	TGTGCCAGCGGAACAGGTTACTATGGCTACACCTTC	CASGTGYYGYTF
TRBV9	-	-	15	TRBJ2-2	TGTGCCAGCAGCGTAGCAGGGGCGAACACCGGGGAGCTGTTTTTT	CASSVAGANTGELFF
TRBV6-5	-	TRBD1	15	TRBJ1-2	TGTGCCAGCAGCCAGACCGGGACAGGGGATCGAGGCTACACCTTC	CASSQTGTGDRGYTF
TRBV11-2	-	TRBD1	14	TRBJ1-1	TGTGCCAGCAGCTCTATCTACCGGGACAGCGAAGCTTTCTTT	CASSSIYRDSEAFF
TRBV4-2	-	TRBD1	15	TRBJ2-7	TGTGCCAGCAGCCGCCCGGGACAGGGTAACAACGAGCAGTACTTC	CASSRPGQGNNEQYF
TRBV7-3	-	-	14	TRBJ2-5	TGTGCCAGCAGCTTAAGTGGGGGGAAAGAGACCCAGTACTTC	CASSLSGGKETQYF
TRBV7-2	-	-	16	TRBJ1-6	TGTGCCAGCAGCTTATCGACGGGGTCCTATAATTCACCCCTCCACTTT	CASSLSTGSYNSPLHF
TRBV29-1	-	TRBD1	14	TRBJ1-1	TGCAGCGTAAAGACCCGGGACAGGAACACTGAAGCTTTCTTT	CSVKTRDRNTEAFF
TRBV24-1	-	-	15	TRBJ1-2	TGTGCCACCAGTGATCCAGGTACAGCTAACTATGGCTACACCTTC	CATSDPGTANYGYTF